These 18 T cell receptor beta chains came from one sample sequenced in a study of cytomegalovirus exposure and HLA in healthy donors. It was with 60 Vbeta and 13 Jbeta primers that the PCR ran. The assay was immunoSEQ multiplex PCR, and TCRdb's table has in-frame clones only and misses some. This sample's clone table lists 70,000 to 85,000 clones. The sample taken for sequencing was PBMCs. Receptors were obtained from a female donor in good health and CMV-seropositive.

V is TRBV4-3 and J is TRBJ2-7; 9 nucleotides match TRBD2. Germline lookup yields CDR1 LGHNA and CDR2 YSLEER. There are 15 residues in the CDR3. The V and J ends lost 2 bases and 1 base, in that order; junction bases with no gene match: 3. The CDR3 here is CASSQLAGTSYEQYF. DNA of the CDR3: TGCGCCAGCAGCCAACTAGCGGGAACGTCCTACGAGCAGTACTTC.

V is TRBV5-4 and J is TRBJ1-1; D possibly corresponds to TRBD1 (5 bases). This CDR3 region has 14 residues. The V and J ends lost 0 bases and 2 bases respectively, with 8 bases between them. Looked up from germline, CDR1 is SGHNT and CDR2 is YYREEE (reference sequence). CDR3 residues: CASSLDRLNTEAFF. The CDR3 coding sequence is TGTGCCAGCAGCTTGGACAGGCTAAACACTGAAGCTTTCTTT.

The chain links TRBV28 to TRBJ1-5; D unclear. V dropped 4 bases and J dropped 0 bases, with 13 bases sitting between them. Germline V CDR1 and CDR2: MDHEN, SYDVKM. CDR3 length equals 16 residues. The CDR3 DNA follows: TGTGCCAGCAGTTACCCGAGGCCTAATAGCAATCAGCCCCAGCATTTT. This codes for CASSYPRPNSNQPQHF.

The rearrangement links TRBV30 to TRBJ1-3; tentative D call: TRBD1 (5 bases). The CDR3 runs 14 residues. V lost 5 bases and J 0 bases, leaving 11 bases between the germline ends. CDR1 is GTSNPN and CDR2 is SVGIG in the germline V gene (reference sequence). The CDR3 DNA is TGTGCCTGGGGAGGGGTTAGCTCTGGAAACACCATATATTTT. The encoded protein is CAWGGVSSGNTIYF.

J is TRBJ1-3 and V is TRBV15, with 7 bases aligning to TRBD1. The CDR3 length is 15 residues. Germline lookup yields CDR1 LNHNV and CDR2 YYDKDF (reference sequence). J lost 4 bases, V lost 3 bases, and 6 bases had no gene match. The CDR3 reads CATSRAGGAGNTIYF. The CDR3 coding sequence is TGTGCCACCAGCAGGGCAGGGGGAGCCGGAAACACCATATATTTT. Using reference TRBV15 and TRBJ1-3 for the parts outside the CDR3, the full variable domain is DAMVIQNPRYQVTQFGKPVTLSCSQTLNHNVMYWYQQKSSQAPKLLFHYYDKDFNNEADTPDNFQSRRPNTSFCFLDIRSPGLGDTAMYLCATSRAGGAGNTIYFGEGSWLTVV.

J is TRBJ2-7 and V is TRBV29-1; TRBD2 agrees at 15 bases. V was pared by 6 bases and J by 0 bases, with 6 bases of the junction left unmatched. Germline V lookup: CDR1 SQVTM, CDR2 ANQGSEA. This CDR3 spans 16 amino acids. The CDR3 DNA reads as TGCAGCGTAGGGACTAGCGGGAGGTCGAACTCCTACGAGCAGTACTTC. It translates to CSVGTSGRSNSYEQYF.

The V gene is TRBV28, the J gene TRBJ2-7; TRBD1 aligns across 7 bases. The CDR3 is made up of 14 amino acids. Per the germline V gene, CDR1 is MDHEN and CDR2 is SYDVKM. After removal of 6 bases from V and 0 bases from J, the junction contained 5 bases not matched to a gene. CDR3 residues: CASSTGANSYEQYF. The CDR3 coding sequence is TGTGCCAGCAGCACAGGGGCCAACTCCTACGAGCAGTACTTC.

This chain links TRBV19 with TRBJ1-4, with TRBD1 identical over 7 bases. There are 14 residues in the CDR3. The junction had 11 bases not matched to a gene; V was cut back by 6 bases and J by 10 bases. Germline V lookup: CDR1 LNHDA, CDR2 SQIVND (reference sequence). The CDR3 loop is CASRGDRLAGKLFF. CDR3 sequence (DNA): TGTGCCAGTAGGGGGGACAGACTGGCAGGAAAACTGTTTTTT.

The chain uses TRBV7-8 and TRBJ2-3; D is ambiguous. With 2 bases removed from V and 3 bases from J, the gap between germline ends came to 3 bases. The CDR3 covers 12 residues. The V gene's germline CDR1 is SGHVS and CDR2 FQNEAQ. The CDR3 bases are TGTGCCAGCAGCTTATCGACAGATACGCAGTATTTT. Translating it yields CASSLSTDTQYF.

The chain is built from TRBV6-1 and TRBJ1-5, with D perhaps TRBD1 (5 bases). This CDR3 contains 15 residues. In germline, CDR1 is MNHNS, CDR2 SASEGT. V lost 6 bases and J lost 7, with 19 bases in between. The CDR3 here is CASRQEIFRGQPQHF. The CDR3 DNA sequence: TGTGCCAGCAGACAGGAGATTTTTAGGGGCCAGCCCCAGCATTTT.

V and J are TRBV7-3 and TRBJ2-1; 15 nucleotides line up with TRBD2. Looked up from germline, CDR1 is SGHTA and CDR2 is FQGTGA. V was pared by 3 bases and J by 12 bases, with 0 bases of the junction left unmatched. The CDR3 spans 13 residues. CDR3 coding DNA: TGTGCCAGCAGCTTGGGACTAGCGGGAGGGCAGTTCTTC. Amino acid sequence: CASSLGLAGGQFF.

CDR3 amino acids: CASSYSGQGHNEKLFF. The CDR3 DNA reads TGTGCCAGCAGTTACTCGGGGCAGGGGCATAATGAAAAACTGTTTTTT. J is TRBJ1-4 and V is TRBV6-6; TRBD1 is a possible D gene (6 bases). Germline values: CDR1 MNHNY, CDR2 SVGAGI (reference sequence). V lost 0 bases, J lost 4 bases, and 12 bases lay in between. The CDR3 has 16 amino acids.

The CDR3 sequence: CASSSAGTDYEQYF. The CDR3 nucleotides are TGTGCCAGCAGCTCGGCCGGGACAGACTACGAGCAGTACTTC. The V and J genes are TRBV7-9 and TRBJ2-7, with TRBD1 matching over 7 bases. The CDR3 consists of 14 residues. After removal of 4 bases from V and 3 bases from J, the junction contained 6 bases not matched to a gene. CDR1 is SEHNR, CDR2 FQNEAQ, per germline (reference sequence).

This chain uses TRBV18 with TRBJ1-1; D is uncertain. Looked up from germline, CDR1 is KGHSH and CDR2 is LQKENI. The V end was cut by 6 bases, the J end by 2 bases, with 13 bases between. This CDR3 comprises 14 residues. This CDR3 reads CASSLGRSNTEAFF. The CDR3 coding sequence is TGTGCCAGCTCTCTCGGGAGGTCTAACACTGAAGCTTTCTTT.

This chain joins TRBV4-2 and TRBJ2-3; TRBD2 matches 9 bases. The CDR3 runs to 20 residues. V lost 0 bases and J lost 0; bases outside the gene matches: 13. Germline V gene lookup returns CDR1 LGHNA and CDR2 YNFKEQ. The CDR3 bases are TGTGCCAGCAGCCAAGAATTAGGCACTAGCGGGCCCCCCAGCACAGATACGCAGTATTTT. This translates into CASSQELGTSGPPSTDTQYF.

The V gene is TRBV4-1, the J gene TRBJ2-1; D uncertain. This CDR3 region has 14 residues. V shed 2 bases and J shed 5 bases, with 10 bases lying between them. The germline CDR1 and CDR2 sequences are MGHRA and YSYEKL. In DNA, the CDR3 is TGCGCCAGCAGCCAACCCCTCGCGAACAATGAGCAGTTCTTC. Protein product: CASSQPLANNEQFF.

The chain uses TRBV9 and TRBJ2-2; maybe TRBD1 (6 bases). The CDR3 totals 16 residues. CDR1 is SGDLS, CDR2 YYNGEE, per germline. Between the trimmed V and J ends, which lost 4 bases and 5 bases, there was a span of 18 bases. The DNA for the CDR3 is TGTGCCAGCAGCCTGCATTGGGACACTGGGACCGGGGAGCTGTTTTTT. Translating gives CASSLHWDTGTGELFF.

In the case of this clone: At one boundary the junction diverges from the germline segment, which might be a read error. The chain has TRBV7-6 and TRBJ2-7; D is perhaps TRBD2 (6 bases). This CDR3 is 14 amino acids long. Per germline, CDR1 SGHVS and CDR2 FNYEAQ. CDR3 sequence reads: CASSFRRGSHEQYF. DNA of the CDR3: TGTGCCAGCAGCTTCCGGAGGGGCTCCCACGAGCAGTACTTC. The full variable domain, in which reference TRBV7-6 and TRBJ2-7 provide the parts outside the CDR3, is GAGVSQSPRYKVTKRGQDVALRCDPISGHVSLYWYRQALGQGPEFLTYFNYEAQQDKSGLPNDRFSAERPEGSISTLTIQRTEQRDSAMYRCASSFRRGSHEQYFGPGTRLTVT.